A single TCR beta chain is shown here with its context. The table came from immunoSEQ multiplex PCR; TCRdb's copy has only in-frame clones and leaves some out. The top ten clones hold about 18% of a sample with about 160,000 clones, 90% of them seen once. This sample is drawn from a study of blood T cell repertoires in COVID-19. The CDR3 sequence is 16 residues long. CDR1 is MNHEY, CDR2 SVGAGI, per germline. Deletions cut 3 bases from V and 3 bases from J, with 12 bases between. The sequence derives from a man aged 60-69 years with active or convalescent COVID-19. The sample comprised peripheral blood. The genes are TRBV6-5 and TRBJ1-6, with D possibly TRBD1 on 6 matching bases. The CDR3: CASSYGGHFYNSPLHF. CDR3 DNA sequence: TGTGCCAGCAGTTATGGGGGACATTTCTATAATTCACCCCTCCACTTT.